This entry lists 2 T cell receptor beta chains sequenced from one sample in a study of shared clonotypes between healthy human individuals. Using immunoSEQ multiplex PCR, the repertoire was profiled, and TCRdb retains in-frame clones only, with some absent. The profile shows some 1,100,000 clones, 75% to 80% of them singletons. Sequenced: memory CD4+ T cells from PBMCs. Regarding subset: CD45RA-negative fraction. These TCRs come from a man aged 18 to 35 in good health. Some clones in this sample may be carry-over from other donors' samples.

The CDR3 protein is CASSLGRSGANVLTF. The CDR3 DNA is TGTGCCAGCAGCTTAGGCAGGTCTGGGGCCAACGTCCTGACTTTC. The V call is TRBV7-2, the J call TRBJ2-6; D is unresolved. CDR3 length equals 15 residues. Germline CDR1 reads SGHTA; CDR2 reads FQGNSA. Trimming took 1 base from V and 1 from J, leaving 5 bases between them.

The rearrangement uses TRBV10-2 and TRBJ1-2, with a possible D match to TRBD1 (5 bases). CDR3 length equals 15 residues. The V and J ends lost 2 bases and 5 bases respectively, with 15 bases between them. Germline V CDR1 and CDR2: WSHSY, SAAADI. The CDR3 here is CASSEEGRLEYGYTF. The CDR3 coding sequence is TGCGCCAGCAGTGAGGAGGGGCGCCTCGAGTATGGCTACACCTTC.